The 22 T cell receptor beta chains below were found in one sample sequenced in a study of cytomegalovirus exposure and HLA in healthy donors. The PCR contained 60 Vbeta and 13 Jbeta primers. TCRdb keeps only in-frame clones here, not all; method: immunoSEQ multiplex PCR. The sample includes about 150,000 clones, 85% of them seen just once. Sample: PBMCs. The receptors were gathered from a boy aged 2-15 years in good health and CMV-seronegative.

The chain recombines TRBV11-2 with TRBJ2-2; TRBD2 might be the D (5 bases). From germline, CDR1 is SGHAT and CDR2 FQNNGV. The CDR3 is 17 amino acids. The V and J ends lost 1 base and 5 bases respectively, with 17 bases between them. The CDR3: CASSLAGFDVGTGELFF. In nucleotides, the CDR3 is TGTGCCAGCAGCTTAGCGGGGTTCGACGTAGGTACCGGGGAGCTGTTTTTT.

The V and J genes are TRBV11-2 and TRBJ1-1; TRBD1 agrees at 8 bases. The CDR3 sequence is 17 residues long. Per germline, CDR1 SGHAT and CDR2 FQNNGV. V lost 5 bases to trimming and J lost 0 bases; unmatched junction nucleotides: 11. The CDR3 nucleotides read TGTGCCAGCAGCCGGCGGCAGGGGGCGGACATGAACACTGAAGCTTTCTTT. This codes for CASSRRQGADMNTEAFF.

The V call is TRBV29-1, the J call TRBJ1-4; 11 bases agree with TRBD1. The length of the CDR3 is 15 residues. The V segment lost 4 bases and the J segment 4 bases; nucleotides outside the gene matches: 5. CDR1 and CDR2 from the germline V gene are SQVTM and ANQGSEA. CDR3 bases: TGCAGCGTTGGATCCGGGACAGGGGGTAATGAAAAACTGTTTTTT. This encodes CSVGSGTGGNEKLFF.

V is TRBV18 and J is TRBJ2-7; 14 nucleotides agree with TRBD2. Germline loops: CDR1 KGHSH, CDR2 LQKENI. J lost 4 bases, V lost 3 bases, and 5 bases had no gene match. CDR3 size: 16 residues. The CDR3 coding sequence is TGTGCCAGCTCACCTATCGGGACTAGCGGGAGTTACGAGCAGTACTTC. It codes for CASSPIGTSGSYEQYF.

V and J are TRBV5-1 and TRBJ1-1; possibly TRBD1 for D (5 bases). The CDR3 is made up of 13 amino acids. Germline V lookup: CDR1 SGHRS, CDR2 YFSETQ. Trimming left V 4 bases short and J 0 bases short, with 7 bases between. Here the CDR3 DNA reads TGCGCCAGCAGCGGGGCTGTGAACACTGAAGCTTTCTTT. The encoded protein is CASSGAVNTEAFF.

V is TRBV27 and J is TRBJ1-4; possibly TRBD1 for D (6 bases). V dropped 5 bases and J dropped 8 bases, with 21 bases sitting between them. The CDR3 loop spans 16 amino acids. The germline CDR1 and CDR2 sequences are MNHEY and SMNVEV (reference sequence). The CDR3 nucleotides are TGTGCCAGCAGTGGACGGGAACAGGGTGAAGAAGAAAAACTGTTTTTT. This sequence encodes CASSGREQGEEEKLFF.

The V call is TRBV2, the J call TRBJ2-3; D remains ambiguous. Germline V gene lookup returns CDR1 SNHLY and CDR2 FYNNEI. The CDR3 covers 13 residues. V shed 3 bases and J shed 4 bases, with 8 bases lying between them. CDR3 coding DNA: TGTGCCAGCAGTGAGAGGCGCCCAGATACGCAGTATTTT. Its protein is CASSERRPDTQYF.

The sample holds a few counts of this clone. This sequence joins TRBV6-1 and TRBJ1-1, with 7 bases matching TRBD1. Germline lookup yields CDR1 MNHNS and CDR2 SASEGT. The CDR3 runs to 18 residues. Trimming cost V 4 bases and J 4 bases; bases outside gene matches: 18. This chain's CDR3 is CASSAPRGGFNRGTEAFF. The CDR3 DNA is TGTGCCAGCAGTGCTCCGCGGGGGGGCTTTAACAGGGGCACTGAAGCTTTCTTT.

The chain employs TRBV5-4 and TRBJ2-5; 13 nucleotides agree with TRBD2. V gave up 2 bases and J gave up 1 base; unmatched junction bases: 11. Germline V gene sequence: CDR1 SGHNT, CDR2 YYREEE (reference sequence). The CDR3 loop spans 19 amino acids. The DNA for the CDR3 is TGTGCCAGCAGCTTTTTGGCTGGACTAGCGGGAGTCGGCCAAGAGACCCAGTACTTC. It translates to CASSFLAGLAGVGQETQYF.

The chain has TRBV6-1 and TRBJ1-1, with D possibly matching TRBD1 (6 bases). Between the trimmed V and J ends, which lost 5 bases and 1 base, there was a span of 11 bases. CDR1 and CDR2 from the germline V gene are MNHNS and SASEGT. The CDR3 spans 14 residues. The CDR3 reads CASSRQEPNTEAFF. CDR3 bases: TGTGCCAGCAGTAGACAGGAACCGAACACTGAAGCTTTCTTT.

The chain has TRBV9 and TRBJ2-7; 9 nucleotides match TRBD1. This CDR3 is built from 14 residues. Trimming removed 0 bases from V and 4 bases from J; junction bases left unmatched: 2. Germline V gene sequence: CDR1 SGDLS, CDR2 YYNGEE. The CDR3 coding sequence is TGTGCCAGCAGCGTAGAAGGACAGGGGTACGAGCAGTACTTC. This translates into CASSVEGQGYEQYF.

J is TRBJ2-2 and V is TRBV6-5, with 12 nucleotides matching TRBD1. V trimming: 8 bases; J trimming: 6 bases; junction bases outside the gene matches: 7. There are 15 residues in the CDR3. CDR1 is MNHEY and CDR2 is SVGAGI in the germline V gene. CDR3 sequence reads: CASPRDRGLPGELFF. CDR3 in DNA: TGTGCCAGCCCCCGGGACAGGGGGCTCCCCGGGGAGCTGTTTTTT.

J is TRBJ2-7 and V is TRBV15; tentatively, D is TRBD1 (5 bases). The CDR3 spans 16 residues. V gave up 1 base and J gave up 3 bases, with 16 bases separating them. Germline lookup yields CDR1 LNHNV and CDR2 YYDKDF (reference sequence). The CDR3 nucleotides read TGTGCCACCAGCAGAGGCCGTGGGGCCCTTGTCTACGAGCAGTACTTC. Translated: CATSRGRGALVYEQYF.

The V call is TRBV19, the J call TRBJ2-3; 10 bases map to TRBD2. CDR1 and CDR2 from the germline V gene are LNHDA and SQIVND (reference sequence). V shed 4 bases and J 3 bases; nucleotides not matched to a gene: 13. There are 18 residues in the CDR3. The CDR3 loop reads CASSKGASGSRRTDTQYF. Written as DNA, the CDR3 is TGTGCCAGTAGTAAAGGAGCTAGCGGGAGCAGGAGGACAGATACGCAGTATTTT.

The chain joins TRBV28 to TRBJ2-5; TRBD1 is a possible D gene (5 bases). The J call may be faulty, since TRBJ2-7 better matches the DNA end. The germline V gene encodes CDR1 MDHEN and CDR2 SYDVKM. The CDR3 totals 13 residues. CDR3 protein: CASSYQGRHEQYF. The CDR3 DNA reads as TGTGCCAGCAGTTACCAGGGTCGACACGAGCAGTACTTC.

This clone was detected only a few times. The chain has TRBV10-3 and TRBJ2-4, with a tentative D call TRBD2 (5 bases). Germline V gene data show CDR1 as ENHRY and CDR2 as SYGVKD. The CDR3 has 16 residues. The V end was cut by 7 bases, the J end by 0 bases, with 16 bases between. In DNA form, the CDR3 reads TGTGCCATCAACCAAGGTCCCGGACTAGCCAAAAACATTCAGTACTTC. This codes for CAINQGPGLAKNIQYF.

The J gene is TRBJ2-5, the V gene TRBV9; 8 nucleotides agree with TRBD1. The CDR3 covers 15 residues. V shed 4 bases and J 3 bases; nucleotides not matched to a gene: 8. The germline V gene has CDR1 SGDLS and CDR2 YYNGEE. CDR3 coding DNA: TGTGCCAGCAGCATGGGACAGGCATTCAAAGAGACCCAGTACTTC. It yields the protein CASSMGQAFKETQYF.

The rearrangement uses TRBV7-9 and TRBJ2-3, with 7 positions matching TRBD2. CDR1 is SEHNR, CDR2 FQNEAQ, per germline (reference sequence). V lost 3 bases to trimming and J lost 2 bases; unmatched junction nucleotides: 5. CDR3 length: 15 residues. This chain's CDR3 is CASSFGGRTTDTQYF. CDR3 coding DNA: TGTGCCAGCAGCTTTGGCGGGAGAACCACAGATACGCAGTATTTT.

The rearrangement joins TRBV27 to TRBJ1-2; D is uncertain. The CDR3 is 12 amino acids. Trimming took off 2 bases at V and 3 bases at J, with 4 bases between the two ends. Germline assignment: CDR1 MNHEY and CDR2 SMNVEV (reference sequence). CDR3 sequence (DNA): TGTGCCAGCAGTTTAGGCCACTATGGCTACACCTTC. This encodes CASSLGHYGYTF.

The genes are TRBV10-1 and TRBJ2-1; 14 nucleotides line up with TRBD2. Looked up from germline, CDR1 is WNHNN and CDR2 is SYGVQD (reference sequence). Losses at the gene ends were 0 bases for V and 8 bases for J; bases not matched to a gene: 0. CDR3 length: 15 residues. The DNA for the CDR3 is TGCGCCAGCAGTGAGTCGGGACTAGCGGGGGATGAGCAGTTCTTC. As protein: CASSESGLAGDEQFF.

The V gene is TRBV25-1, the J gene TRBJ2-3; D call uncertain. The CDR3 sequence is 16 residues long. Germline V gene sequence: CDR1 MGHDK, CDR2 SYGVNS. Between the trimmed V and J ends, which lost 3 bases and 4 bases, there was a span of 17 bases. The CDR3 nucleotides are TGTGCCAGCAGTGACCATCTGAGAGGTTTGGCAGATACGCAGTATTTT. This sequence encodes CASSDHLRGLADTQYF.

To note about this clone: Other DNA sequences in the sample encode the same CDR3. DNA of the CDR3: TGTGCCAGTAGTAGAGGTGAGACCCAGTACTTC. Translating it yields CASSRGETQYF. The V call is TRBV19, the J call TRBJ2-5; D gene uncertain. This CDR3 has 11 amino acids. Trimming took 4 bases from V and 5 from J, leaving 5 bases between them. Germline assignment: CDR1 LNHDA and CDR2 SQIVND (reference sequence).